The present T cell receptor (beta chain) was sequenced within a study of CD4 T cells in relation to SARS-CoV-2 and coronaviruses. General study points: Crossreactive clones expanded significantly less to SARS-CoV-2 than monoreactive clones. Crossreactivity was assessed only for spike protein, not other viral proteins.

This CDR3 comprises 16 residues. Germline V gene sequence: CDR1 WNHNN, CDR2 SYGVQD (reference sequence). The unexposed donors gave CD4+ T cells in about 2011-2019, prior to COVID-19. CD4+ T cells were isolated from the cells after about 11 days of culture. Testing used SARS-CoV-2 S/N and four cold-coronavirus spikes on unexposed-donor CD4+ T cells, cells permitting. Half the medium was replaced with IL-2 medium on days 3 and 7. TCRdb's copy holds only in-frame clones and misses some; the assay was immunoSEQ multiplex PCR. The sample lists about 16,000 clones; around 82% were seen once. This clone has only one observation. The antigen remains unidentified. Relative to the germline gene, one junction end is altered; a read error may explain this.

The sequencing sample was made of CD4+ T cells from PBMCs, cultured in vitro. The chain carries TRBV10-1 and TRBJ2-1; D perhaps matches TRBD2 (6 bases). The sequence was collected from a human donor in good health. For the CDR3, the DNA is TGCGCCAGCAGTGAGTCTACGGGAGTAGTCCCCCCTGAGCAGCTCTTC. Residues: CASSESTGVVPPEQLF.